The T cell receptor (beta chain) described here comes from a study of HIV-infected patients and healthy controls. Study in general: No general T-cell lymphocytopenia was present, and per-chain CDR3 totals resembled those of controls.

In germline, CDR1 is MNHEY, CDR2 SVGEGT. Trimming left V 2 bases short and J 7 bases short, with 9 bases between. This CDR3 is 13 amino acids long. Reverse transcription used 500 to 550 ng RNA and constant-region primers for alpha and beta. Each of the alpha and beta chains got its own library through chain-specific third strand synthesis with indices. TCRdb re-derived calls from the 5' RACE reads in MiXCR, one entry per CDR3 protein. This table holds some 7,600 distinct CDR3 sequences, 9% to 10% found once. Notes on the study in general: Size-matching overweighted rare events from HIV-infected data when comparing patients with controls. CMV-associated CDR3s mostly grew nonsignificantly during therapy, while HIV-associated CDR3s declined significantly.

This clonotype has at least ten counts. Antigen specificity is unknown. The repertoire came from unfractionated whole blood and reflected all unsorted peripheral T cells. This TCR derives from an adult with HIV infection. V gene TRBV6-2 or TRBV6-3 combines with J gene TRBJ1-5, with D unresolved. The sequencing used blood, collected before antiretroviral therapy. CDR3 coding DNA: TGTGCCAGCAGTTACGCAGCGGGCCAGCCCCAGCATTTT. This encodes CASSYAAGQPQHF.